The next 19 T cell receptor beta chains were all read from a single sample in a study of regulatory T cells in long-lasting Graves disease. Time point of the sample: persistent/refractory GD, antithyroid drugs over 5 years with positive TRAb. From RNA extracted from PBMCs, the TCR library was made. Both iRepertoire HTBI primers and Arm-PCR of CDR3 regions were used to build the TCR beta libraries. TCRdb re-called the multiplex PCR reads with MiXCR, one entry per CDR3 protein. The sample consists of about 470,000 distinct CDR3 sequences, 20% to 25% of them appearing once. Specimen: peripheral blood mononuclear cells (PBMCs), collected when the disease was refractory, from a patient treated with antithyroid drugs. The receptor set was obtained from a female donor with Graves disease.

A few counts support this clonotype. The chain recombines TRBV3-1 with TRBJ1-6; D gene uncertain. Germline V CDR1 and CDR2: LGHDT, YNNKEL (reference sequence). The CDR3 has 14 residues. The germline V and J ends were trimmed by 0 bases and 7 bases, with 7 bases remaining between them. This CDR3 reads CASSQDTHNSPLHF. The CDR3 DNA sequence: TGTGCCAGCAGCCAAGACACGCACAATTCACCCCTCCACTTT.

The chain carries TRBV4-1 and TRBJ1-5, with D possibly matching TRBD1 (6 bases). V was clipped by 4 bases and J by 2 bases, with 15 bases between them. The CDR3 is made up of 16 amino acids. Germline V gene data show CDR1 as MGHRA and CDR2 as YSYEKL. The CDR3 region is CASSPSRGGGNQPQHF. In DNA, the CDR3 is TGCGCCAGCAGCCCCTCCAGGGGCGGGGGCAATCAGCCCCAGCATTTT.

This clonotype was counted a few times. This sequence joins TRBV10-3 and TRBJ2-7, with D uncertain. From germline, CDR1 is ENHRY and CDR2 SYGVKD. This CDR3 is built from 14 residues. With 1 base removed from V and 9 bases from J, the gap between germline ends came to 16 bases. CDR3 residues: CAISEFTRQRGQYF. The CDR3 nucleotides read TGTGCCATCAGTGAGTTCACGCGCCAACGTGGGCAGTACTTC.

This clonotype was seen a few times. Just one base apart from a much larger clone, this may be a read error. The J gene is TRBJ2-7, the V gene TRBV28; possibly TRBD1 for D (5 bases). Germline V CDR1 and CDR2: MDHEN, SYDVKM. This CDR3 has 11 amino acids. Trimming took 3 bases from V and 9 from J, leaving 9 bases between them. The CDR3 DNA is TGTGCCAGCAGTTTGGGGCACGGGCAGTACTTC. Translated: CASSLGHGQYF.

This clonotype was counted ten times or more. The chain joins TRBV12-3 or TRBV12-4 to TRBJ1-1, with a possible D match to TRBD1 (5 bases). The V end lost 6 bases, the J end lost 4 bases, and 12 bases lay between the germline ends. This CDR3 is built from 13 residues. CDR3 amino acids: CASSSSDSTEAFF. The DNA of the CDR3 is TGTGCCAGCAGCTCTAGCGACAGCACTGAAGCTTTCTTT.

The sample holds many counts of this clonotype. The genes are TRBV28 and TRBJ1-6; D remains unclear. The CDR3 has 15 amino acids. Germline V gene sequence: CDR1 MDHEN, CDR2 SYDVKM. V lost 2 bases, J lost 7 bases, and 12 bases lay in between. The CDR3 coding sequence is TGTGCCAGCAGTTTAGATTCCGGGGAAAATTCACCCCTCCACTTT. Protein product: CASSLDSGENSPLHF.

The chain links TRBV9 to TRBJ2-7, with TRBD2 as a possible D gene (5 bases). The CDR3 runs 15 residues. Germline CDR1 is SGDLS and CDR2 is YYNGEE. The germline V and J ends were trimmed by 3 bases and 0 bases, with 13 bases remaining between them. The CDR3 coding sequence is TGTGCCAGCAGCGCAGACCCGGGGAGCTCCTACGAGCAGTACTTC. It yields the protein CASSADPGSSYEQYF.

This clonotype was picked up many times. The genes are TRBV24-1 and TRBJ2-2, with no clear D. This CDR3 spans 15 amino acids. Germline V gene sequence: CDR1 KGHDR, CDR2 SFDVKD. Deletions cut 5 bases from V and 4 bases from J, with 13 bases between. The CDR3 DNA reads as TGTGCCACCAGTGGGTCTCCTCGCCTCACCGGGGAGCTGTTTTTT. Translation: CATSGSPRLTGELFF.

This clonotype was detected ten times or more. This chain uses TRBV28 with TRBJ2-7; weak D call: TRBD2 (6 bases). V dropped 8 bases and J dropped 7 bases, with 18 bases sitting between them. CDR1 is MDHEN and CDR2 is SYDVKM in the germline V gene. The CDR3 covers 13 residues. CDR3 residues: CASRPRARGEQYF. The CDR3 DNA follows: TGTGCCAGCCGACCTCGGGCACGGGGGGAGCAGTACTTC.

This clonotype showed up just once. The gene calls are TRBV6-9 and TRBJ1-3; 7 positions match TRBD1. Germline trimming cut 4 bases from V and 8 bases from J; bases unmatched to any gene: 8. The germline gives CDR1 MNHGY, CDR2 SVAAGI. This CDR3 spans 14 amino acids. CDR3 sequence reads: CASSSPGQRHTIYF. The CDR3 DNA is TGTGCCAGCAGTTCCCCGGGACAGCGCCACACCATATATTTT.

This chain connects TRBV30 to TRBJ1-2; D is unclear. Trimming removed 0 bases at V and 5 bases at J, with 19 bases between. This CDR3 is 16 amino acids long. In germline, CDR1 is GTSNPN, CDR2 SVGIG (reference sequence). CDR3 bases: TGTGCCTGGAGTGTACCCCGGCCCGCAAACGCTTATGGCTACACCTTC. It is translated as CAWSVPRPANAYGYTF.

This clonotype came up many times. The V call is TRBV12-3 or TRBV12-4, the J call TRBJ1-1, with D hard to call. V was trimmed by 5 bases and J by 1 base, leaving 11 bases between them. CDR3 length equals 14 residues. The CDR3 sequence: CASSPRRANTEAFF. The CDR3 nucleotides are TGTGCCAGCAGTCCCCGAAGGGCGAACACTGAAGCTTTCTTT.

The J gene is TRBJ1-1, the V gene TRBV19; D might be TRBD1 (5 bases). The CDR3 consists of 15 residues. V dropped 9 bases and J dropped 3 bases, with 20 bases sitting between them. Germline CDR1 is LNHDA and CDR2 is SQIVND (reference sequence). The CDR3 DNA follows: TGTGCCAGCCTCCCTGGACCAGGGAGGGACACTGAAGCTTTCTTT. It yields the protein CASLPGPGRDTEAFF.

The chain couples TRBV20-1 to TRBJ1-5; tentatively, D is TRBD1 (5 bases). Germline CDR1 and CDR2: DFQATT and SNEGSKA (reference sequence). Trimming removed 1 base at V and 2 bases at J, with 12 bases between. The CDR3 extends over 15 amino acids. The CDR3 DNA reads as TGCAGTGCTAGAGTGAAAGGGGCCGGCAATCAGCCCCAGCATTTT. It is translated as CSARVKGAGNQPQHF.

This clonotype has just a few counts. V gene TRBV20-1 combines with J gene TRBJ2-5; tentatively, D is TRBD1 (6 bases). Trimming removed 0 bases at V and 3 bases at J, with 11 bases between. This CDR3 region has 14 residues. Germline V CDR1 and CDR2: DFQATT, SNEGSKA (reference sequence). Here the CDR3 DNA reads TGCAGTGCTAGAGATCCTTCAGGGGAAGAGACCCAGTACTTC. Residues: CSARDPSGEETQYF.

In this sample, this clonotype turned up a few times. V is TRBV6-2 or TRBV6-3 and J is TRBJ1-2; D gene ambiguous. The CDR3 runs to 13 residues. With 2 bases removed from V and 7 bases from J, the gap between germline ends came to 11 bases. Germline CDR1 reads MNHEY; CDR2 reads SVGEGT. CDR3 residues: CASSYRWTAGYTF. The CDR3 bases are TGTGCCAGCAGTTACCGGTGGACCGCTGGCTACACCTTC.

The chain combines TRBV28 with TRBJ2-1; tentative D call: TRBD1 (5 bases). The germline gives CDR1 MDHEN, CDR2 SYDVKM. This CDR3 has 13 amino acids. V gave up 5 bases and J gave up 3 bases, with 8 bases separating them. The DNA for the CDR3 is TGTGCCAGCAGTACCAGGGTCTACAATGAGCAGTTCTTC. Translation: CASSTRVYNEQFF. Full variable domain (remainder filled in from reference TRBV28 and TRBJ2-1): DVKVTQSSRYLVKRTGEKVFLECVQDMDHENMFWYRQDPGLGLRLIYFSYDVKMKEKGDIPEGYSVSREKKERFSLILESASTNQTSMYLCASSTRVYNEQFFGPGTRLTVL.

The gene calls are TRBV7-9 and TRBJ1-2; no clear D. Germline V gene sequence: CDR1 SEHNR, CDR2 FQNEAQ (reference sequence). This CDR3 comprises 16 residues. V was cut by 2 bases and J by 0 bases, with 13 bases left in between. The CDR3 DNA sequence: TGTGCCAGCAGCTTACGGGCAGCTGCAGCTAACTATGGCTACACCTTC. It encodes CASSLRAAAANYGYTF.

The chain couples TRBV9 to TRBJ1-1; D not resolved. The CDR3 extends over 15 amino acids. V lost 0 bases, J lost 0 bases, and 9 bases lay in between. Per the germline V gene, CDR1 is SGDLS and CDR2 is YYNGEE. The CDR3 DNA follows: TGTGCCAGCAGCGTAGAAGGCAGGATGAACACTGAAGCTTTCTTT. Encoded protein: CASSVEGRMNTEAFF.